This T cell receptor (beta chain) is from a study of neurological immune-mediated disorders. Study-level findings and limits: There was no clinical or MRI feature that was associated with the multiple sclerosis repertoire cluster.

The unsorted libraries were generated from a total of 2 million PBMCs, which had been stored in RNAlater at -80 C. The CDR3 spans 15 residues. V was pared by 1 base and J by 1 base, with 8 bases between. Germline V gene data show CDR1 as MGHDK and CDR2 as SYGVNS. A remark on this clonotype: Its antigen is unidentified.

Template-switch 5'RACE cDNA synthesis added a 10-nucleotide unique molecular identifier. The authors obtained over 160 million TCR-beta sequences from 15-18 subjects per sequencing run. TCRdb re-called the 5' RACE reads through MiXCR, storing one row per CDR3 protein. The repertoire holds roughly 70,000 distinct CDR3 sequences, with roughly 3.6% as singletons. V is TRBV25-1 and J is TRBJ1-5; maybe TRBD1 (5 bases). Sequencing input: PBMCs. The TCR originated in a young man with multiple sclerosis. The CDR3 bases are TGTGCCAGCAGTGAATCAGGGTTGAGCAATCAGCCCCAGCATTTT. Its protein product is CASSESGLSNQPQHF.